These 13 T cell receptor beta chains share one sample of origin, sequenced in a study of T-cell reconstitution after alpha-beta-depleted transplantation in children (dated by TCRdb to between 2015 and 2016). The method was PCR. Sequencing relied on an Illumina HiSeq 2500. TCR libraries were prepared with molecular barcoding, using unique molecular identifiers to normalize TCRbeta repertoire quantification. TCRdb trimmed public reads at Q25 via fastp, called clones via MiXCR and kept in-frame beta chains. Rows with a matching CDR3 protein are joined into one entry that keeps the most common DNA and genes. The sample table holds 200,000 to 250,000 distinct CDR3 sequences, of which 8% to 9.5% were seen once. Approximately 6.6% of the sample is in the top ten clones. The sequenced sample was PBMCs from the stem cell graft donor, obtained from the stem cell graft. These receptors were collected from a human donor who donated a stem cell graft to a child with acute lymphoblastic leukemia.

This clonotype has at least ten counts. V is TRBV4-3 and J is TRBJ2-2; D is tentatively TRBD1 or TRBD2 (6 bases each). The V gene's germline CDR1 is LGHNA and CDR2 YSLEER. With 4 bases removed from V and 4 bases from J, the gap between germline ends came to 13 bases. The CDR3 totals 15 residues. CDR3 in DNA: TGCGCCAGCAGCCGCGGAGGGGGATTCACCGGGGAGCTGTTTTTT. It translates to CASSRGGGFTGELFF.

This clonotype was recorded many times. The chain recombines TRBV5-1 with TRBJ2-7; 11 bases match TRBD1. Germline V CDR1 and CDR2: SGHRS, YFSETQ. V lost 6 bases and J lost 3; bases outside the gene matches: 8. The CDR3 sequence is 15 residues long. The CDR3 nucleotides read TGCGCCAGCACCACAATGGGGACAGGGGGCTACGAGCAGTACTTC. This gives the protein CASTTMGTGGYEQYF. Together with reference TRBV5-1 and TRBJ2-7, the CDR3 gives the full variable domain: KAGVTQTPRYLIKTRGQQVTLSCSPISGHRSVSWYQQTPGQGLQFLFEYFSETQRNKGNFPGRFSGRQFSNSRSEMNVSTLELGDSALYLCASTTMGTGGYEQYFGPGTRLTVT.

In this sample, this clonotype turned up a few times. This rearrangement joins TRBV20-1 to TRBJ2-7; the match to TRBD2 covers 10 bases. V shed 6 bases, J shed 2 bases, and the junction held 13 bases outside the gene matches. The CDR3 consists of 16 residues. Germline-derived CDR1 and CDR2 are DFQATT and SNEGSKA (reference sequence). The CDR3 sequence: CSAGRPPSGGAYEQYF. In nucleotides, the CDR3 is TGCAGTGCAGGCCGCCCCCCCAGCGGGGGGGCCTACGAGCAGTACTTC.

This clonotype was seen only a few times. Here the CDR3 reads CASSLRPRQGRLIGQPQHF. The CDR3 bases are TGTGCCAGCAGTTTACGACCTAGACAGGGGAGGCTTATCGGTCAGCCCCAGCATTTT. This chain uses TRBV27 with TRBJ1-5; 8 bases agree with TRBD1. This CDR3 spans 19 amino acids. Germline V gene sequence: CDR1 MNHEY, CDR2 SMNVEV (reference sequence). V lost 2 bases and J lost 6; bases outside the gene matches: 18.

This chain connects TRBV20-1 to TRBJ1-3; D may be TRBD1 (5 bases). CDR3 length: 14 residues. Germline CDR1 is DFQATT and CDR2 is SNEGSKA (reference sequence). V lost 1 base and J 4 bases, leaving 11 bases between the germline ends. The CDR3: CSARGGASGNTIYF. CDR3 nucleotides: TGCAGTGCTAGAGGCGGGGCTTCGGGAAACACCATATATTTT.

The gene calls are TRBV13 and TRBJ2-5; TRBD2 is a possible D gene (5 bases). With 5 bases removed from V and 5 bases from J, the gap between germline ends came to 15 bases. Germline V gene lookup returns CDR1 PRHDT and CDR2 FYEKMQ (reference sequence). The CDR3 is 14 residues long. This chain's CDR3 is CASSPRAAKETQYF. CDR3 nucleotides: TGTGCCAGCAGCCCGAGGGCGGCAAAGGAGACCCAGTACTTC.

The J gene is TRBJ2-2, the V gene TRBV24-1; 9 bases are shared with TRBD1. This CDR3 region has 17 residues. V shed 3 bases, J shed 4 bases, and the junction held 8 bases outside the gene matches. Germline CDR1 reads KGHDR; CDR2 reads SFDVKD. In nucleotides, the CDR3 is TGTGCCACCAGTGATCCCCGTGGGACAGGGCGCACCGGGGAGCTGTTTTTT. The encoded protein is CATSDPRGTGRTGELFF.

This chain links TRBV7-9 with TRBJ1-5, with 7 nucleotides matching TRBD1. V dropped 5 bases and J dropped 1; count of bases not matched to a gene: 5. CDR1 is SEHNR and CDR2 is FQNEAQ in the germline V gene (reference sequence). The CDR3 extends over 15 amino acids. The CDR3 is CASSPQGGSNQPQHF. The CDR3 nucleotides are TGTGCCAGCAGCCCCCAGGGGGGGAGCAATCAGCCCCAGCATTTT.

This clonotype was counted between two and nine times. The V and J genes are TRBV27 and TRBJ2-1; D tentatively reads TRBD1 or TRBD2 (5 bases each). Germline V CDR1 and CDR2: MNHEY, SMNVEV (reference sequence). The CDR3 runs to 12 residues. Trimming left V 4 bases short and J 10 bases short, with 11 bases between. CDR3 nucleotide sequence: TGTGCCAGCAGTTCAGATTGGGGGGAGCAGTTCTTC. It specifies CASSSDWGEQFF.

This clonotype showed up many times. V and J are TRBV7-9 and TRBJ2-3; D may match TRBD1 or TRBD2 (5 bases each). Trimming shortened V by 5 bases and J by 6 bases, and 15 bases separated the two germline ends. CDR1 is SEHNR and CDR2 is FQNEAQ in the germline V gene (reference sequence). The CDR3 runs 14 residues. In DNA, the CDR3 is TGTGCCAGCAGCATTGATGGGGGTCGGGATACGCAGTATTTT. It yields the protein CASSIDGGRDTQYF.

This clonotype was observed a handful of times. This chain links TRBV5-1 with TRBJ2-3; D is uncertain. The CDR3 has 13 amino acids. Germline CDR1 reads SGHRS; CDR2 reads YFSETQ. The V gene lost 0 bases and the J gene lost 4 bases, with 6 bases spanning the gap. The chain's CDR3 is CASSLERADTQYF. The CDR3 nucleotides read TGCGCCAGCAGCTTGGAAAGGGCAGATACGCAGTATTTT.

This clonotype was detected a few times. The chain couples TRBV20-1 to TRBJ2-1; 11 bases are shared with TRBD2. CDR1 is DFQATT and CDR2 is SNEGSKA in the germline V gene (reference sequence). The V gene end was trimmed by 4 bases and the J gene end by 6 bases; junction bases not matched to a gene: 2. The CDR3 length is 13 residues. The CDR3 loop reads CSANSGGANEQFF. Here the CDR3 DNA reads TGCAGTGCTAATAGCGGGGGGGCCAATGAGCAGTTCTTC.

There are a few counts of this clonotype. V is TRBV4-2 and J is TRBJ1-5, with D hard to call. This CDR3 contains 14 residues. V shed 3 bases and J shed 5 bases, with 11 bases lying between them. The germline CDR1 and CDR2 sequences are LGHNA and YNFKEQ. For the CDR3, the DNA is TGTGCCAGCAGCCAGGAAAGATGGGATCAGCCCCAGCATTTT. Protein product: CASSQERWDQPQHF.